Sequencing of this T cell receptor (beta chain) was carried out in a study of T cells in Graves' hyperthyroidism and ophthalmopathy (dated by TCRdb to between 2018 and 2021). In terms of the full investigation: Peripheral blood samples were taken at initial diagnosis, before any treatment was given. To identify distinguishing TCR V-J signatures, a discovery cohort of about 100 patients was used, comprising some 45 with Graves' ophthalmopathy and around 57 with stable Graves' hyperthyroidism. Prospective prediction of ophthalmopathy was tested in an independent validation cohort consisting of about 19 hyperthyroidism patients and around 17 patients who later progressed to ophthalmopathy. For training and testing, the 100 or so patients in the discovery cohort were randomly divided in a 7:3 ratio. In addition, the study compared T-cell repertoires in thyroid tissue and in blood from roughly six Graves' hyperthyroidism patients. Once sampling was done, hyperthyroidism patients were given methimazole at a starting dose of 30 mg daily, whereas ophthalmopathy patients were given high-dose intravenous methylprednisolone. TCR Vbeta CDR3 sequencing of approximately 140 peripheral blood samples (43 ophthalmopathy, roughly 74 hyperthyroidism and roughly 17 progressor patients) is reported in the paper. Here is what the overall study found, with its caveats: A 13 V-J signature model separated ophthalmopathy from stable hyperthyroidism, with around 90% sensitivity and 81.08% specificity in cross-validation and 80%/75% in testing. Sample size was not statistically predetermined, and investigators were not blinded to group allocation. In validation, progression to ophthalmopathy was predicted by the model with 70% to 71% sensitivity and under 85% specificity, a median of approximately 6.5 months before onset. Most expanded thyroid clonotypes (frequency above 0.001) were also detected in blood, a finding suggesting that blood repertoires may reflect thyroid immune responses.

This clonotype appeared many times. Its recognized antigen is unknown. Base qualities are missing; no much larger clone stands one base away. Ophthalmopathy patients had moderately to severely active disease, Clinical Activity Score of at least 3, NOSPECS grade of at least 4, and duration under 3 months. The study excluded patients with uncontrolled infections, other autoimmune diseases, pregnancy or lactation. Diagnoses were established on the basis of clinical symptoms, serum thyroxine and TRAb, thyroid ultrasound, and orbital computed tomography. PBMCs were isolated from about 9.1 ml of fresh peripheral blood by Ficoll-Paque density gradient centrifugation. Trizol reagent was used to extract total RNA, and RNA quality was then checked on an Agilent 2100 Bioanalyzer. TCR beta CDR3 regions were amplified from RNA transcripts. For the first round of RT-PCR on the TCR CDR3, the HTBI primer set was used together with the Qiagen OneStep RT-PCR kit. A second multiplex PCR round built the libraries, followed by size selection and purification. The libraries were sequenced on an Illumina HiSeq2000 using paired-end 100 bp reads. Concerning the study's data processing: Raw data were processed with SOAPnuke, discarding reads with adapters, uncalled bases, mean Phred below 15, or no exact constant-primer or identifier match. High-quality paired reads were merged using COPE v1.2.5, and each unique nucleotide sequence was defined as a clonotype. Clonotypes were aligned to IMGT TRBV, TRBD and TRBJ reference segments using MiTCR v1.1. The analysis included only V-J combinations with a frequency above 0.0001, which together covered more than 99% of the repertoires. The TCS score was defined as the ratio of F50 (clonal expansion) to E x V (chaos), calculated using BLOSUM62-based TCRdist between CDR3 peptides within each V-J. Welch's t-statistics and random forest reduced 500 to 550 V-J features to fewer than 15, which were used in a naive Bayes classifier (R e1071). Using fastp at Q25 and MiXCR, TCRdb reprocessed the public reads and kept productive beta chains. A single entry per CDR3 protein holds the most common genes and DNA from its merged rows. The authors' filters were not applied to this entry. The sample has over 350,000 distinct CDR3 sequences on record, 14% to 15% of them singletons. Clones ranked in the top ten supply around 14% of the sample.

The sequencing sample was made of blood. This clonotype was sampled from a man younger than 35 with Graves' ophthalmopathy.

The CDR3 protein: CASSLFHIAVPGSQYF. The nucleotide sequence is given as TGTGCCAGCAGCTTATTCCATATCGCGGTACCTGGGTCGCAGTACTTC. Rearrangement joined TRBV7-2 to TRBJ2-7, with no confidently assigned D gene. V is cut by 2 bases and J by 9 bases, and the space between the germline ends is 23 bases. The CDR3 goes from the cysteine to the phenylalanine over 16 residues. Of all the DNA, just the CDR3 is kept, 48 bases in frame from base 1. Per the germline V gene, SGHTA is the CDR1 and FQGNSA is the CDR2.